These 32 T cell receptor beta chains originate from one sample sequenced in a study of CD8 T cells in Susac syndrome (dated by TCRdb to about 2019). The library was produced with the immunoSEQ multiplex PCR assay. RNA was extracted using the RNeasy kit, and about 0.45 to 1 ug of the RNA was reverse transcribed with random hexamers. Clones were called with MiXCR by TCRdb after fastp trimmed the public reads at Q25, and only in-frame beta chains were retained. Each record represents a unique CDR3 protein, reported with the most common genes and DNA among its rows. The sample contains roughly 100,000 distinct CDR3 sequences, around 96% of them found a single time. The top ten constitute 0.5% to 0.8% of the sample. Sequenced: CD8+ T cells from PBMCs. The receptors originated from a human donor with Susac syndrome.

The gene calls are TRBV4-3 and TRBJ2-5, with D perhaps matching TRBD2 (6 bases). Trimming shortened V by 4 bases and J by 9 bases, and 18 bases separated the two germline ends. There are 14 residues in the CDR3. The germline V gene has CDR1 LGHNA and CDR2 YSLEER. The CDR3 bases are TGCGCCAGCAGCCCCGCTGAAGGGCGGAGGGCCCAGTACTTC. The encoded protein is CASSPAEGRRAQYF.

This clonotype came up once. This chain links TRBV9 with TRBJ1-1; 7 bases are a match to TRBD1. The CDR3 has 17 amino acids. The V gene end was trimmed by 3 bases and the J gene end by 3 bases; junction bases not matched to a gene: 14. Germline CDR1 and CDR2: SGDLS and YYNGEE. The CDR3 loop reads CASSDSHRQGVDTEAFF. The CDR3, as DNA: TGTGCCAGCAGCGATAGTCACAGACAGGGTGTGGACACTGAAGCTTTCTTT.

The rearrangement joins TRBV4-3 to TRBJ2-2; 7 bases align to TRBD2. V was clipped by 6 bases and J by 0 bases; unmatched bases: 4. The CDR3 length is 15 residues. The germline CDR1 and CDR2 sequences are LGHNA and YSLEER. CDR3 amino acids: CASSAGVPNTGELFF. The CDR3 region has the DNA TGCGCCAGCAGTGCGGGAGTCCCGAACACCGGGGAGCTGTTTTTT.

This clonotype was observed a single time. The chain couples TRBV6-5 to TRBJ2-2; D unclear. V was cut by 0 bases and J by 4 bases, with 12 bases left in between. CDR1 is MNHEY, CDR2 SVGAGI, per germline. This CDR3 comprises 16 residues. CDR3 nucleotide sequence: TGTGCCAGCAGTTACTCTCTCAGCTATGGCACCGGGGAGCTGTTTTTT. It is translated as CASSYSLSYGTGELFF.

This chain links TRBV7-9 with TRBJ1-1; D might be TRBD1 (5 bases). The CDR3 has 13 residues. Germline assignment: CDR1 SEHNR and CDR2 FQNEAQ (reference sequence). V lost 8 bases and J 3 bases, leaving 13 bases between the germline ends. The CDR3 reads CASEGRAYTEAFF. In DNA form, the CDR3 reads TGTGCCAGCGAGGGCAGGGCTTACACTGAAGCTTTCTTT.

This rearrangement joins TRBV18 to TRBJ1-6; the D is unclear. Germline-derived CDR1 and CDR2 are KGHSH and LQKENI. The CDR3 totals 20 residues. Trimming shortened V by 5 bases and J by 0 bases, and 23 bases separated the two germline ends. This chain's CDR3 is CASSVIRGTRDSSYNSPLHF. CDR3 nucleotides: TGTGCCAGCTCAGTAATAAGAGGCACTCGGGATAGCTCCTATAATTCACCCCTCCACTTT.

CDR3 sequence: CASRPTTGQGTDTQYF. DNA for the CDR3: TGTGCCAGCAGACCTACCACTGGACAGGGGACAGATACGCAGTATTTT. The chain couples TRBV25-1 to TRBJ2-3, with 9 bases matching TRBD1. Germline CDR1 is MGHDK and CDR2 is SYGVNS. V trimming: 6 bases; J trimming: 3 bases; junction bases outside the gene matches: 10. This CDR3 contains 16 residues.

This clonotype was seen a few times. This rearrangement joins TRBV7-9 to TRBJ1-2; possibly TRBD1 for D (5 bases). This CDR3 comprises 12 residues. V lost 3 bases and J lost 8, with 10 bases in between. Germline CDR1 reads SEHNR; CDR2 reads FQNEAQ (reference sequence). The CDR3 DNA follows: TGTGCCAGCAGCTTGCGAGGGGACGGCTACACCTTC. It translates to CASSLRGDGYTF.

The chain employs TRBV6-1 and TRBJ2-5; 10 bases line up with TRBD1. The V and J ends lost 6 bases and 5 bases, in that order; junction bases with no gene match: 9. The CDR3 spans 15 residues. In germline, CDR1 is MNHNS, CDR2 SASEGT. CDR3 nucleotides: TGTGCCAGCAGATCTAGGGACAGGGGAGCGGAGACCCAGTACTTC. Amino acids: CASRSRDRGAETQYF.

J is TRBJ2-1 and V is TRBV29-1; 12 positions agree with TRBD1. Germline CDR1 SQVTM, CDR2 ANQGSEA. J gave up 9 bases and V 6 bases, and 15 bases lay outside the gene matches. The CDR3 covers 16 residues. The CDR3, as DNA: TGCAGCGTCCAACCCCACCGGGACAGGGGGCGCTTTGAGCAGTTCTTC. This gives the protein CSVQPHRDRGRFEQFF.

The chain has TRBV12-3 or TRBV12-4 and TRBJ2-3, with 8 bases matching TRBD1. V was pared by 7 bases and J by 4 bases, with 10 bases of the junction left unmatched. This CDR3 spans 15 amino acids. The CDR3 here is CASTRTGYEADTQYF. The CDR3 bases are TGTGCCAGCACTCGGACAGGGTACGAGGCAGATACGCAGTATTTT.

This chain connects TRBV27 to TRBJ1-2; a weak D match, TRBD1 (5 bases). CDR3 length equals 13 residues. V was shortened by 5 bases and J by 8 bases, with 15 bases between the two germline ends. Germline-derived CDR1 and CDR2 are MNHEY and SMNVEV (reference sequence). CDR3 in amino acids: CASSPDTVRGYTF. CDR3 in DNA: TGTGCCAGCAGTCCGGACACGGTGAGGGGCTACACCTTC.

As DNA, the CDR3 is TGTGCCAGCAGCGCCGGGACAGGGGGCTTCGATGAGCAGTTCTTC. Its protein is CASSAGTGGFDEQFF. The chain recombines TRBV9 with TRBJ2-1, with 12 positions matching TRBD1. There are 15 residues in the CDR3. Per germline, CDR1 SGDLS and CDR2 YYNGEE. The ends lost 3 bases at V and 8 bases at J; junction bases unmatched: 6.

This chain links TRBV3-1 with TRBJ1-2; a weak D match, TRBD1 (6 bases). Deletions cut 3 bases from V and 8 bases from J, with 13 bases between. Germline CDR1 reads LGHDT; CDR2 reads YNNKEL (reference sequence). The CDR3 loop spans 13 amino acids. Here the CDR3 reads CASSQILTGGYTF. The CDR3 DNA is TGTGCCAGCAGCCAGATTCTGACAGGCGGCTACACCTTC.

V and J are TRBV20-1 and TRBJ1-5; no definite D call. This CDR3 comprises 15 residues. Trimming took off 6 bases at V and 1 base at J, with 16 bases between the two ends. CDR1 is DFQATT, CDR2 SNEGSKA, per germline (reference sequence). This CDR3 reads CSAGAGVGSNQPQHF. The DNA of the CDR3 is TGCAGTGCGGGAGCCGGGGTCGGCAGCAATCAGCCCCAGCATTTT.

V and J are TRBV30 and TRBJ1-4; TRBD1 agrees at 7 bases. V lost 3 bases to trimming and J lost 0 bases; unmatched junction nucleotides: 10. Germline V CDR1 and CDR2: GTSNPN, SVGIG (reference sequence). This CDR3 has 17 residues. The DNA of the CDR3 is TGTGCCTGGAGACGGGACAGTTCTTCAACAACTAATGAAAAACTGTTTTTT. This codes for CAWRRDSSSTTNEKLFF.

J is TRBJ2-1 and V is TRBV11-2; D is possibly TRBD2 (6 bases). This CDR3 spans 15 amino acids. Trimming took 0 bases from V and 4 from J, leaving 10 bases between them. Germline loops: CDR1 SGHAT, CDR2 FQNNGV. The CDR3 sequence: CASSLDGGRYNEQFF. Here the CDR3 DNA reads TGTGCCAGCAGCTTAGACGGGGGACGATACAATGAGCAGTTCTTC.

This clonotype was detected once. This sequence joins TRBV12-3 or TRBV12-4 and TRBJ2-4; D remains unclear. This CDR3 region has 14 residues. Between the trimmed V and J ends, which lost 3 bases and 1 base, there was a span of 7 bases. The CDR3 loop reads CASSFREAKNIQYF. The CDR3 DNA sequence: TGTGCCAGCAGTTTCCGTGAGGCCAAAAACATTCAGTACTTC.

The chain recombines TRBV10-3 with TRBJ2-3; 9 bases line up with TRBD1. V lost 11 bases and J lost 4; bases outside the gene matches: 13. The CDR3 is 15 amino acids. Per germline, CDR1 ENHRY and CDR2 SYGVKD. The CDR3 sequence: CASLGGQGRSDTQYF. The CDR3 bases are TGTGCCTCCTTGGGGGGACAGGGTCGTTCAGATACGCAGTATTTT.

The rearrangement joins TRBV25-1 to TRBJ2-1; 12 bases match TRBD2. CDR1 and CDR2 from the germline V gene are MGHDK and SYGVNS. This CDR3 comprises 13 residues. The V and J ends lost 5 bases and 12 bases, in that order; junction bases with no gene match: 5. The CDR3 sequence is CASSRLAGVRQFF. CDR3 sequence (DNA): TGTGCCAGCAGTAGACTAGCGGGGGTAAGGCAGTTCTTC.

The gene calls are TRBV28 and TRBJ2-7, with D perhaps TRBD2 (6 bases). The CDR3 is 13 residues long. The germline gives CDR1 MDHEN, CDR2 SYDVKM. V lost 3 bases and J lost 7, with 13 bases in between. In nucleotides, the CDR3 is TGTGCCAGCAGTTTCGTCGGGGCGGGGGAGCAGTACTTC. Its translation is CASSFVGAGEQYF.

The rearrangement joins TRBV7-9 to TRBJ1-2; possible D gene TRBD1, 5 bases. This CDR3 has 14 amino acids. CDR1 is SEHNR, CDR2 FQNEAQ, per germline (reference sequence). The V end was cut by 3 bases, the J end by 4 bases, with 12 bases between. CDR3 sequence reads: CASSFATAGYGYTF. The CDR3 bases are TGTGCCAGCAGCTTCGCGACAGCCGGCTATGGCTACACCTTC.

The chain links TRBV6-5 to TRBJ2-7; D not resolved. Germline V gene sequence: CDR1 MNHEY, CDR2 SVGAGI. The CDR3 totals 14 residues. Trimming pared 0 bases from V and 2 bases from J, leaving 8 bases between. CDR3 loop: CASSYSRRTYEQYF. Here the CDR3 DNA reads TGTGCCAGCAGTTACTCGAGGCGGACCTACGAGCAGTACTTC.

The chain recombines TRBV6-2 or TRBV6-3 with TRBJ2-7, with TRBD2 identical over 10 bases. The CDR3 is 15 residues long. V lost 6 bases and J lost 2; bases outside the gene matches: 7. Germline CDR1 is MNHEY and CDR2 is SVGEGT. DNA of the CDR3: TGTGCCAGCAGGCTTAGCGGGGGGACCGCCTACGAGCAGTACTTC. As protein: CASRLSGGTAYEQYF.

The gene calls are TRBV9 and TRBJ1-1; D remains ambiguous. The CDR3 runs to 13 residues. V lost 6 bases and J lost 1, with 10 bases in between. Germline V gene lookup returns CDR1 SGDLS and CDR2 YYNGEE. CDR3 sequence (DNA): TGTGCCAGCAAAAGGATCGGGAACACTGAAGCTTTCTTT. Encoded protein: CASKRIGNTEAFF.

The chain combines TRBV20-1 with TRBJ2-3, with D possibly being TRBD2 (5 bases). The CDR3 runs 13 residues. CDR1 is DFQATT and CDR2 is SNEGSKA in the germline V gene (reference sequence). Between the trimmed V and J ends, which lost 2 bases and 0 bases, there was a span of 6 bases. The CDR3 protein is CSARRTSTDTQYF. The CDR3 DNA reads as TGCAGTGCTAGAAGGACTAGCACAGATACGCAGTATTTT.

The gene calls are TRBV12-3 or TRBV12-4 and TRBJ1-5, with a possible D match to TRBD1 (6 bases). V was cut by 1 base and J by 7 bases, with 14 bases left in between. This CDR3 region has 15 residues. CDR3 region: CASSLGTGGVQPQHF. The CDR3, as DNA: TGTGCCAGCAGTTTAGGGACGGGGGGCGTCCAGCCCCAGCATTTT.

The J gene is TRBJ1-4, the V gene TRBV29-1, with D unclear. Deletions cut 7 bases from V and 4 bases from J, with 13 bases between. The length of the CDR3 is 13 residues. Looked up from germline, CDR1 is SQVTM and CDR2 is ANQGSEA. Here the CDR3 reads CSGGGHHNEKLFF. CDR3 DNA sequence: TGCAGCGGTGGTGGGCATCATAATGAAAAACTGTTTTTT.

The J gene is TRBJ2-7, the V gene TRBV15; the D is unclear. CDR3 length: 13 amino acids. Trimming stripped 0 bases from V and 7 bases from J, with 10 bases between. Germline CDR1 and CDR2: LNHNV and YYDKDF (reference sequence). The CDR3 protein is CATSREVHGEQYF. CDR3 bases: TGTGCCACCAGCAGAGAGGTCCACGGGGAGCAGTACTTC. The entire variable domain, with the rest obtained from reference TRBV15 and TRBJ2-7, is as follows: DAMVIQNPRYQVTQFGKPVTLSCSQTLNHNVMYWYQQKSSQAPKLLFHYYDKDFNNEADTPDNFQSRRPNTSFCFLDIRSPGLGDTAMYLCATSREVHGEQYFGPGTRLTVT.

The sample holds one count of this clonotype. The V and J genes are TRBV30 and TRBJ2-7; D may be TRBD2 (6 bases). Per germline, CDR1 GTSNPN and CDR2 SVGIG (reference sequence). The CDR3 has 11 residues. V lost 4 bases, J lost 4 bases, and 8 bases lay in between. The CDR3 DNA reads as TGTGCCTGGACCCGGGAGTACGAGCAGTACTTC. It encodes CAWTREYEQYF. The full variable domain, its missing parts supplied by reference TRBV30 and TRBJ2-7, is SQTIHQWPATLVQPVGSPLSLECTVEGTSNPNLYWYRQAAGRGLQLLFYSVGIGQISSEVPQNLSASRPQDRQFILSSKKLLLSDSGFYLCAWTREYEQYFGPGTRLTVT.

This clonotype was found once. The chain couples TRBV19 to TRBJ1-6, with no clear D. In germline, CDR1 is LNHDA, CDR2 SQIVND (reference sequence). Trimming pared 8 bases from V and 7 bases from J, leaving 12 bases between. The CDR3 is 13 residues long. CDR3 residues: CASSAGQNSPLHF. CDR3 bases: TGTGCCAGTTCCGCGGGCCAAAATTCACCCCTCCACTTT.

V and J are TRBV15 and TRBJ2-1; 11 bases align to TRBD1. The CDR3 is 16 residues long. CDR1 is LNHNV and CDR2 is YYDKDF in the germline V gene (reference sequence). V was clipped by 0 bases and J by 6 bases; unmatched bases: 4. This chain's CDR3 is CATSRDLGTGGNEQFF. The CDR3 nucleotides read TGTGCCACCAGCAGAGATTTAGGGACAGGGGGCAATGAGCAGTTCTTC.